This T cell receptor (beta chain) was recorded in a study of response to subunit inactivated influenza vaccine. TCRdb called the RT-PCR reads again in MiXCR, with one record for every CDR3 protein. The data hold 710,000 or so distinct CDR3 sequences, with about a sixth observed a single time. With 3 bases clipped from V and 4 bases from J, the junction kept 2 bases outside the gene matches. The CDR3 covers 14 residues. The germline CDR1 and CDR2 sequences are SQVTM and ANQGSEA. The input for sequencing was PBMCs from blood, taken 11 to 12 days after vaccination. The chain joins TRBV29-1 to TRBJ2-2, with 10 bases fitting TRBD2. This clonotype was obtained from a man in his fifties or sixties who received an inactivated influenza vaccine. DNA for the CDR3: TGCAGCGTTGAGCCTAGCGGGAGCACCGGGGAGCTGTTTTTT. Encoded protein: CSVEPSGSTGELFF.